These 10 T cell receptor beta chains share one sample of origin, sequenced in a study of cytomegalovirus exposure and HLA in healthy donors. PCR primers comprised 60 Vbeta and 13 Jbeta primers. Repertoires were generated with immunoSEQ multiplex PCR, while TCRdb's copy carries only in-frame clones and drops some. The sample shows 160,000 or so clones, more than 75% of them seen only once. The sample was PBMCs. These receptors were taken from a male donor in good health and CMV-seronegative.

The chain uses TRBV5-5 and TRBJ2-2, with 8 bases aligning to TRBD2. The CDR3 has 16 residues. The germline V gene has CDR1 SGHKS and CDR2 YYEKEE (reference sequence). V dropped 1 base and J dropped 3; count of bases not matched to a gene: 5. The CDR3 DNA follows: TGTGCCAGCAGCTTGCGAGCGGGAGAAGACACCGGGGAGCTGTTTTTT. Translating gives CASSLRAGEDTGELFF.

This clone appeared a single time. The V call is TRBV18, the J call TRBJ1-4; maybe TRBD1 (6 bases). Trimming shortened V by 0 bases and J by 3 bases, and 8 bases separated the two germline ends. CDR3 size: 15 residues. CDR1 is KGHSH and CDR2 is LQKENI in the germline V gene. The CDR3 loop reads CASSPPGHPNEKLFF. DNA of the CDR3: TGTGCCAGCTCACCACCGGGACACCCTAATGAAAAACTGTTTTTT. Filled out from reference TRBV18 and TRBJ1-4, the complete variable domain reads NAGVMQNPRHLVRRRGQEARLRCSPMKGHSHVYWYRQLPEEGLKFMVYLQKENIIDESGMPKERFSAEFPKEGPSILRIQQVVRGDSAAYFCASSPPGHPNEKLFFGSGTQLSVL.

The chain recombines TRBV7-8 with TRBJ2-2, with 8 bases identical to TRBD2. This CDR3 has 17 residues. Germline assignment: CDR1 SGHVS and CDR2 FQNEAQ. The junction had 11 bases not matched to a gene; V was cut back by 1 base and J by 7 bases. The CDR3 nucleotides read TGTGCCAGCAGCTTAGTAACTGCGCGGGAGGCAATCGGGGAGCTGTTTTTT. Encoded protein: CASSLVTAREAIGELFF.

The count of this clone is one. This chain uses TRBV29-1 with TRBJ2-5, with 8 bases aligning to TRBD2. The germline CDR1 and CDR2 sequences are SQVTM and ANQGSEA. CDR3 size: 13 residues. J lost 7 bases, V lost 5 bases, and 9 bases had no gene match. The CDR3 DNA sequence: TGCAGCGTTCGATGGACTAGCCCTGGGACCCAGTACTTC. It translates to CSVRWTSPGTQYF.

The rearrangement joins TRBV11-2 to TRBJ2-5; 9 bases are shared with TRBD2. The CDR3 totals 14 residues. V lost 5 bases, J lost 3 bases, and 4 bases stayed unmatched. Germline V lookup: CDR1 SGHAT, CDR2 FQNNGV. The CDR3 DNA reads as TGTGCCAGCAGCGCGACTAGCGGAAAAGAGACCCAGTACTTC. It is translated as CASSATSGKETQYF.

The chain is built from TRBV12-5 and TRBJ2-3; 9 bases agree with TRBD1. The germline CDR1 and CDR2 sequences are LGHNT and FRNRAP. Trimming removed 6 bases from V and 4 bases from J; junction bases left unmatched: 11. This CDR3 region has 16 residues. CDR3: CASGRGGQGFADTQYF. The CDR3 DNA reads TGTGCTAGTGGGAGGGGGGGACAGGGTTTCGCAGATACGCAGTATTTT.

The rearrangement uses TRBV4-1 and TRBJ1-1; 8 positions match TRBD1. The junction had 3 bases not matched to a gene; V was cut back by 0 bases and J by 0 bases. This CDR3 region has 16 residues. Germline CDR1 MGHRA, CDR2 YSYEKL. This chain's CDR3 is CASSQEEGQVNTEAFF. In DNA, the CDR3 is TGCGCCAGCAGCCAAGAAGAGGGACAGGTGAACACTGAAGCTTTCTTT.

Here the CDR3 reads CATSQGTGELFF. The CDR3, as DNA: TGTGCCACCTCCCAGGGCACCGGGGAGCTGTTTTTT. The genes are TRBV19 and TRBJ2-2; D might be TRBD1 (5 bases). This CDR3 is 12 amino acids long. The V end lost 10 bases, the J end lost 4 bases, and 10 bases lay between the germline ends. CDR1 and CDR2 from the germline V gene are LNHDA and SQIVND (reference sequence). The variable domain in full, completed from reference TRBV19 and TRBJ2-2, reads DGGITQSPKYLFRKEGQNVTLSCEQNLNHDAMYWYRQDPGQGLRLIYYSQIVNDFQKGDIAEGYSVSREKKESFPLTVTSAQKNPTAFYLCATSQGTGELFFGEGSRLTVL.

The V call is TRBV25-1, the J call TRBJ1-6, with D possibly being TRBD1 (6 bases). CDR3 length: 17 amino acids. CDR1 is MGHDK and CDR2 is SYGVNS in the germline V gene. The V end was cut by 5 bases, the J end by 0 bases, with 14 bases between. CDR3 residues: CASSSSPDSSYNSPLHF. The CDR3 DNA reads TGTGCCAGCAGTTCGTCCCCGGACAGCTCCTATAATTCACCCCTCCACTTT.

This clone turned up a few times. The CDR3 here is CAGFPGQVVYEQYF. CDR3 coding DNA: TGCGCCGGGTTCCCGGGACAGGTAGTCTACGAGCAGTACTTC. J is TRBJ2-7 and V is TRBV23-1; 8 nucleotides line up with TRBD1. TRBV23-1 is flagged as an ORF with uncertain function. V trimming: 11 bases; J trimming: 3 bases; junction bases outside the gene matches: 12. The CDR3 runs 14 residues.